The 23 T cell receptor beta chains presented below share a single source sample, sequenced in a study of blood T cell repertoires in COVID-19. The assay was immunoSEQ multiplex PCR, and TCRdb's table has in-frame clones only and misses some. This table holds roughly 140,000 clones, about nine tenths found once. The sample comprised PBMCs or T cells enriched from blood (not recorded which). These receptors came from a man aged 60 to 69 who had recovered from COVID-19.

V and J are TRBV7-8 and TRBJ1-5, with D uncertain. This CDR3 is 13 amino acids long. V lost 1 base to trimming and J lost 6 bases, with 7 bases between them. Germline CDR1 reads SGHVS; CDR2 reads FQNEAQ. The CDR3 sequence is CASSLELSQPQHF. The CDR3 DNA follows: TGTGCCAGCAGCTTAGAGTTGAGTCAGCCCCAGCATTTT.

The V gene is TRBV6-5, the J gene TRBJ1-3, with 7 bases lining up with TRBD1. V was clipped by 9 bases and J by 0 bases; unmatched bases: 2. This CDR3 is 13 amino acids long. Germline-derived CDR1 and CDR2 are MNHEY and SVGAGI. The CDR3 bases are TGTGCCAGTGGGACAGCCTCTGGAAACACCATATATTTT. Amino acids: CASGTASGNTIYF.

The V and J genes are TRBV4-1 and TRBJ2-7; 7 nucleotides agree with TRBD2. The germline CDR1 and CDR2 sequences are MGHRA and YSYEKL. V shed 4 bases and J 4 bases; nucleotides not matched to a gene: 1. This CDR3 has 12 residues. The CDR3 DNA follows: TGCGCCAGCAGCCCAGCGGGGTACGAGCAGTACTTC. Translating it yields CASSPAGYEQYF.

This clone has only a few counts. The chain has TRBV5-1 and TRBJ1-5; 8 positions agree with TRBD1. CDR1 and CDR2 (germline): SGHRS, YFSETQ. This CDR3 spans 12 amino acids. CDR3 amino acids: CAGGQGRGPQHF. CDR3 in DNA: TGCGCGGGAGGACAGGGTCGGGGTCCCCAGCATTTT.

V usage is TRBV5-6 and J usage is TRBJ2-2, with 7 nucleotides matching TRBD2. Germline V gene data show CDR1 as SGHDT and CDR2 as YYEEEE. This CDR3 spans 16 amino acids. V shed 2 bases, J shed 0 bases, and the junction held 4 bases outside the gene matches. The CDR3 protein is CASSFGLAANTGELFF. The CDR3 DNA reads as TGTGCCAGCAGCTTTGGGCTAGCGGCGAACACCGGGGAGCTGTTTTTT.

The chain links TRBV5-6 to TRBJ1-1; D unresolved. There are 14 residues in the CDR3. CDR1 and CDR2 (germline): SGHDT, YYEEEE. V dropped 1 base and J dropped 4 bases, with 11 bases sitting between them. CDR3 in amino acids: CASSLWRAFTEAFF. The CDR3 region has the DNA TGTGCCAGCAGCTTGTGGAGGGCGTTCACTGAAGCTTTCTTT.

This chain connects TRBV18 to TRBJ1-1; 7 bases line up with TRBD1. Germline V CDR1 and CDR2: KGHSH, LQKENI. Unmatched junction bases numbered 2, after V lost 3 bases and J lost 1 base. The CDR3 runs to 14 residues. The CDR3 sequence: CASSPQGGNTEAFF. The CDR3 nucleotides are TGTGCCAGCTCACCCCAGGGGGGGAACACTGAAGCTTTCTTT.

The chain couples TRBV7-9 to TRBJ1-2; unclear D gene. The CDR3 is 13 amino acids. Germline lookup yields CDR1 SEHNR and CDR2 FQNEAQ (reference sequence). The V and J ends lost 5 bases and 8 bases respectively, with 15 bases between them. The CDR3 spells CASSPLGEEGYTF. The CDR3 bases are TGTGCCAGCAGCCCCCTTGGGGAGGAGGGCTACACCTTC.

This clone was detected once. The rearrangement uses TRBV2 and TRBJ2-3; D is perhaps TRBD1 (8 bases). Germline loops: CDR1 SNHLY, CDR2 FYNNEI. Trimming removed 5 bases from V and 4 bases from J, with 16 bases in between. The CDR3 is 15 amino acids. CDR3 DNA sequence: TGTGCCAGCAGTAGAGACAGGGGAGGGTCAGATACGCAGTATTTT. Its protein product is CASSRDRGGSDTQYF.

In this sample, this clone is medium-sized. This same CDR3 is encoded by further DNA sequences in the sample. The rearrangement joins TRBV27 to TRBJ1-2; TRBD1 is a possible D gene (5 bases). Germline V gene lookup returns CDR1 MNHEY and CDR2 SMNVEV (reference sequence). V dropped 2 bases and J dropped 2 bases, with 9 bases sitting between them. This CDR3 comprises 14 residues. This CDR3 is CASSLQGGNYGYTF. For the CDR3, the DNA is TGTGCCAGCAGTTTACAGGGCGGAAACTATGGCTACACCTTC.

The V and J genes are TRBV28 and TRBJ2-7, with 8 bases lining up with TRBD2. CDR1 and CDR2 (germline): MDHEN, SYDVKM. This CDR3 is built from 15 residues. The J segment lost 2 bases and the V segment lost 5 bases, leaving 8 bases of the junction unmatched. CDR3 coding DNA: TGTGCCAGCAGTCTCGGGGGGGCGGCCCCCTACGAGCAGTACTTC. Its protein is CASSLGGAAPYEQYF.

The chain couples TRBV28 to TRBJ2-7, with TRBD1 identical over 7 bases. The germline V gene encodes CDR1 MDHEN and CDR2 SYDVKM. The CDR3 totals 14 residues. The J segment lost 3 bases and the V segment lost 6 bases, leaving 8 bases of the junction unmatched. CDR3 DNA sequence: TGTGCCAGCAGCCCACTGGGACAGTTCTACGAGCAGTACTTC. Translated: CASSPLGQFYEQYF.

The gene calls are TRBV9 and TRBJ2-2, with D possibly being TRBD1 (6 bases). Germline loops: CDR1 SGDLS, CDR2 YYNGEE. Trimming left V 5 bases short and J 6 bases short, with 17 bases between. CDR3 length equals 15 residues. The CDR3 here is CASSDTGNSAGELFF. CDR3 coding DNA: TGTGCCAGCAGTGATACAGGGAATTCGGCCGGGGAGCTGTTTTTT.

The chain uses TRBV28 and TRBJ2-7; D unresolved. V was trimmed by 1 base and J by 3 bases, leaving 7 bases between them. The CDR3 has 13 amino acids. Germline V lookup: CDR1 MDHEN, CDR2 SYDVKM. CDR3 in DNA: TGTGCCAGCAGTTTATCAACACACTACGAGCAGTACTTC. It encodes CASSLSTHYEQYF. Combining the CDR3 with reference TRBV28 and TRBJ2-7 gives the whole variable domain DVKVTQSSRYLVKRTGEKVFLECVQDMDHENMFWYRQDPGLGLRLIYFSYDVKMKEKGDIPEGYSVSREKKERFSLILESASTNQTSMYLCASSLSTHYEQYFGPGTRLTVT.

The chain recombines TRBV29-1 with TRBJ2-6, with D perhaps TRBD2 (5 bases). Trimming left V 4 bases short and J 9 bases short, with 10 bases between. Germline-derived CDR1 and CDR2 are SQVTM and ANQGSEA. This CDR3 has 12 residues. CDR3 DNA sequence: TGCAGCGTTGTGCAGGACTTCAACGTCCTGACTTTC. Translated: CSVVQDFNVLTF. The variable domain in full, with the rest retrieved from reference TRBV29-1 and TRBJ2-6, is SAVISQKPSRDICQRGTSLTIQCQVDSQVTMMFWYRQQPGQSLTLIATANQGSEATYESGFVIDKFPISRPNLTFSTLTVSNMSPEDSSIYLCSVVQDFNVLTFGAGSRLTVL.

The CDR3 DNA sequence: TGTGCCAGCTCACCCCTAGCGGGCAACTACAATGAGCAGTTCTTC. Its protein product is CASSPLAGNYNEQFF. The chain recombines TRBV18 with TRBJ2-1, with 8 bases aligning to TRBD2. Per germline, CDR1 KGHSH and CDR2 LQKENI. Trimming cost V 3 bases and J 3 bases; bases outside gene matches: 4. The CDR3 length is 15 residues.

This clone was found once. The chain combines TRBV28 with TRBJ1-5; TRBD1 is a possible D gene (5 bases). The CDR3 contains 16 residues. Trimming took 3 bases from V and 0 from J, leaving 12 bases between them. Germline-derived CDR1 and CDR2 are MDHEN and SYDVKM. CDR3 in DNA: TGTGCCAGCAGTTTGGGAGGGGCCTATAGCAATCAGCCCCAGCATTTT. Its protein product is CASSLGGAYSNQPQHF.

The CDR3 sequence: CASSAQQGAYGYTF. DNA for the CDR3: TGCGCCAGCAGCGCACAACAGGGGGCCTATGGCTACACCTTC. This rearrangement joins TRBV5-1 to TRBJ1-2, with 9 positions matching TRBD1. Germline CDR1 is SGHRS and CDR2 is YFSETQ. V dropped 4 bases and J dropped 4; count of bases not matched to a gene: 5. The CDR3 sequence is 14 residues long.

The chain joins TRBV7-9 to TRBJ2-7; D perhaps matches TRBD2 (6 bases). The germline V gene encodes CDR1 SEHNR and CDR2 FQNEAQ (reference sequence). The CDR3 is 14 amino acids. Deletions cut 4 bases from V and 3 bases from J, with 13 bases between. The CDR3 nucleotides read TGTGCCAGCAGCTCCCCCCGGGAGTACTACGAGCAGTACTTC. This translates into CASSSPREYYEQYF. The whole variable domain, filled in from reference TRBV7-9 and TRBJ2-7, reads DTGVSQNPRHKITKRGQNVTFRCDPISEHNRLYWYRQTLGQGPEFLTYFQNEAQLEKSRLLSDRFSAERPKGSFSTLEIQRTEQGDSAMYLCASSSPREYYEQYFGPGTRLTVT.

V and J are TRBV28 and TRBJ2-5, with D perhaps matching TRBD1 (5 bases). The CDR3 is 12 residues long. Germline CDR1 MDHEN, CDR2 SYDVKM. Trimming left V 7 bases short and J 2 bases short, with 8 bases between. DNA of the CDR3: TGTGCCAGCAAGGGGTTACAAGAGACCCAGTACTTC. Residues: CASKGLQETQYF. Using reference TRBV28 and TRBJ2-5 for the parts outside the CDR3, the full variable domain is DVKVTQSSRYLVKRTGEKVFLECVQDMDHENMFWYRQDPGLGLRLIYFSYDVKMKEKGDIPEGYSVSREKKERFSLILESASTNQTSMYLCASKGLQETQYFGPGTRLLVL.

The chain combines TRBV4-1 with TRBJ2-7; the match to TRBD1 covers 8 bases. The CDR3 is 16 residues long. Trimming removed 1 base from V and 4 bases from J; junction bases left unmatched: 9. CDR1 MGHRA and CDR2 YSYEKL come from the germline V gene. Written as DNA, the CDR3 is TGCGCCAGCAGCCAAGGATCGGGACAGGCTTCTTACGAGCAGTACTTC. This codes for CASSQGSGQASYEQYF.

On this clone itself: Other DNA sequences from this sample encode an identical CDR3 as well. This chain connects TRBV30 to TRBJ2-7; D is perhaps TRBD1 (6 bases). Trimming took 7 bases from V and 1 from J, leaving 11 bases between them. The CDR3 extends over 12 amino acids. Germline V CDR1 and CDR2: GTSNPN, SVGIG (reference sequence). The CDR3 sequence is CASKTGSYEQYF. The CDR3 DNA follows: TGTGCCTCAAAGACAGGATCCTACGAGCAGTACTTC.

The V and J genes are TRBV6-4 and TRBJ2-3; 7 bases map to TRBD2. This CDR3 comprises 13 residues. The V gene's germline CDR1 is MRHNA and CDR2 SNTAGT. The trim removed 0 bases at V and 8 bases at J, leaving 2 bases unmatched. This chain's CDR3 is CASSDSRLATQYF. CDR3 in DNA: TGTGCCAGCAGTGACTCCAGACTAGCTACGCAGTATTTT.